Listed here are 10 T cell receptor beta chains from one sample, sequenced in a study of control samples from healthy donors and cancer patients. TCRdb's table, derived via immunoSEQ multiplex PCR, lists solely in-frame clones and lacks some. The table has around 130,000 clones, approximately 88% seen once. Sequenced: blood. The receptors shown here come from a man aged 45 to 65 in good health.

V and J are TRBV19 and TRBJ1-5; 9 bases align to TRBD1. Germline CDR1 and CDR2: LNHDA and SQIVND (reference sequence). The CDR3 is 12 amino acids. The DNA of the CDR3 is TGTGGGACAGGGGAGGGAGGTCAGCCCCAGCATTTT. Residues: CGTGEGGQPQHF.

In this sample, this clone turned up once. The chain combines TRBV5-1 with TRBJ2-1; D perhaps matches TRBD1 (6 bases). V lost 3 bases and J lost 2, with 12 bases in between. The CDR3 spans 15 residues. Germline V gene lookup returns CDR1 SGHRS and CDR2 YFSETQ. The CDR3 sequence is CASSSRQVPYNEQFF. CDR3 in DNA: TGCGCCAGCAGCTCCCGACAGGTCCCCTACAATGAGCAGTTCTTC.

The chain links TRBV5-5 to TRBJ1-1; D is possibly TRBD1 (6 bases). The CDR3 is 15 residues long. Germline loops: CDR1 SGHKS, CDR2 YYEKEE (reference sequence). Deletions cut 4 bases from V and 3 bases from J, with 16 bases between. CDR3 in amino acids: CASSGTTGRDTEAFF. The CDR3 DNA is TGTGCCAGCAGCGGGACCACAGGGCGGGACACTGAAGCTTTCTTT.

The gene calls are TRBV14 and TRBJ1-3; D is possibly TRBD1 (6 bases). Trimming pared 5 bases from V and 0 bases from J, leaving 11 bases between. Germline V gene sequence: CDR1 SGHDN, CDR2 FVKESK. This CDR3 region has 15 residues. The CDR3 spells CASSNTGLSGNTIYF. The CDR3 bases are TGTGCCAGCAGCAACACAGGGCTCTCTGGAAACACCATATATTTT. The entire variable domain, with the rest obtained from reference TRBV14 and TRBJ1-3, is as follows: EAGVTQFPSHSVIEKGQTVTLRCDPISGHDNLYWYRRVMGKEIKFLLHFVKESKQDESGMPNNRFLAERTGGTYSTLKVQPAELEDSGVYFCASSNTGLSGNTIYFGEGSWLTVV.

The chain carries TRBV10-3 and TRBJ1-6; 12 nucleotides match TRBD1. J gave up 6 bases and V 5 bases, and 11 bases lay outside the gene matches. This CDR3 comprises 18 residues. The germline V gene encodes CDR1 ENHRY and CDR2 SYGVKD. The CDR3, as DNA: TGTGCCATCAGTCGATCCCCGGGACAGGGGGCTCTTAATTCACCCCTCCACTTT. The encoded protein is CAISRSPGQGALNSPLHF.

This chain joins TRBV6-5 and TRBJ2-7; D ambiguous. Germline CDR1 MNHEY, CDR2 SVGAGI. V lost 8 bases and J 2 bases, leaving 13 bases between the germline ends. This CDR3 region has 13 residues. The CDR3 protein is CASGSGFTYEQYF. CDR3 DNA sequence: TGTGCCAGCGGCTCAGGATTTACCTACGAGCAGTACTTC.

The V gene is TRBV4-1, the J gene TRBJ2-1; 11 positions match TRBD2. Germline-derived CDR1 and CDR2 are MGHRA and YSYEKL. Losses at the gene ends were 4 bases for V and 4 bases for J; bases not matched to a gene: 9. The CDR3 totals 17 residues. Here the CDR3 reads CASSPTLAGGLYNEQFF. The DNA for the CDR3 is TGCGCCAGCAGCCCCACTTTAGCGGGGGGGTTATACAATGAGCAGTTCTTC.

This clone was seen a single time. The genes are TRBV27 and TRBJ1-5; D uncertain. Germline V lookup: CDR1 MNHEY, CDR2 SMNVEV (reference sequence). The CDR3 length is 13 residues. V was clipped by 6 bases and J by 2 bases, with 8 bases between them. The CDR3 protein is CASRGGRNQPQHF. In DNA form, the CDR3 reads TGTGCCAGCAGGGGAGGGCGCAATCAGCCCCAGCATTTT.

V usage is TRBV19 and J usage is TRBJ1-3, with D possibly matching TRBD1 (5 bases). CDR1 and CDR2 (germline): LNHDA, SQIVND (reference sequence). The CDR3 covers 18 residues. Between the trimmed V and J ends, which lost 3 bases and 2 bases, there was a span of 20 bases. The CDR3 is CASSIFFLRDEAGNTIYF. CDR3 nucleotide sequence: TGTGCCAGTAGTATTTTCTTCCTCAGGGACGAGGCTGGAAACACCATATATTTT.

The genes are TRBV11-3 and TRBJ2-6, with 7 bases aligning to TRBD1. Looked up from germline, CDR1 is SGHNT and CDR2 is YENEEA. V was pared by 5 bases and J by 0 bases, with 7 bases of the junction left unmatched. The CDR3 extends over 17 amino acids. This CDR3 is CASSPGTVDSGANVLTF. In DNA form, the CDR3 reads TGTGCCAGCAGCCCCGGGACAGTGGACTCTGGGGCCAACGTCCTGACTTTC.